These 6 T cell receptor beta chains originate from one sample sequenced in a study of cytomegalovirus exposure and HLA in healthy donors. The study ran its PCR with 60 Vbeta and 13 Jbeta primers. The protocol was immunoSEQ multiplex PCR, while the TCRdb copy is restricted to in-frame clones and leaves out a portion. Seen here are 180,000 or so clones, roughly 82% observed once, and the top ten hold 1.5% to 1.7%. The sample was PBMCs. The source of these receptors is a man aged 35 to 55 in good health and CMV-seronegative.

CDR3 bases: TGTGCCAGCAGCTTGCCCCGACAGGGGGACACTGAAGCTTTCTTT. This codes for CASSLPRQGDTEAFF. The J gene is TRBJ1-1, the V gene TRBV28; 9 bases agree with TRBD1. Trimming removed 6 bases from V and 3 bases from J; junction bases left unmatched: 8. This CDR3 contains 15 residues. CDR1 is MDHEN, CDR2 SYDVKM, per germline.

The CDR3 spells CATSRVSGGREETQYF. The CDR3 DNA reads as TGTGCCACCAGCAGAGTCAGCGGAGGGCGAGAAGAGACCCAGTACTTC. V gene TRBV15 combines with J gene TRBJ2-5; D is perhaps TRBD2 (6 bases). The CDR3 contains 16 residues. CDR1 and CDR2 from the germline V gene are LNHNV and YYDKDF (reference sequence). With 1 base removed from V and 3 bases from J, the gap between germline ends came to 15 bases.

The chain has TRBV27 and TRBJ2-1; 12 bases align to TRBD2. This CDR3 is 15 amino acids long. CDR1 MNHEY and CDR2 SMNVEV come from the germline V gene (reference sequence). With 7 bases clipped from V and 9 bases from J, the junction kept 10 bases outside the gene matches. The CDR3 here is CASTTWLAGGFEQFF. As DNA, the CDR3 is TGTGCCAGCACCACATGGCTAGCGGGAGGGTTTGAGCAGTTCTTC.

V and J are TRBV11-2 and TRBJ1-1; the D gene is possibly TRBD1 (6 bases). The CDR3 has 12 residues. Germline values: CDR1 SGHAT, CDR2 FQNNGV. The V gene lost 11 bases and the J gene lost 3 bases, with 13 bases spanning the gap. The CDR3 region is CASGTQDTEAFF. Here the CDR3 DNA reads TGTGCCTCCGGGACACAGGACACTGAAGCTTTCTTT.

The J gene is TRBJ2-1, the V gene TRBV19, with 8 bases matching TRBD2. V shed 5 bases and J 1 base; nucleotides not matched to a gene: 10. CDR1 LNHDA and CDR2 SQIVND come from the germline V gene (reference sequence). The CDR3 is 17 amino acids. The CDR3 protein is CASSRITSGGSYNEQFF. The CDR3 nucleotides are TGTGCCAGTAGTCGCATCACAAGCGGGGGATCCTACAATGAGCAGTTCTTC.

The chain uses TRBV9 and TRBJ2-5; 9 bases match TRBD1. The CDR3 length is 17 residues. CDR1 and CDR2 (germline): SGDLS, YYNGEE. The trim removed 3 bases at V and 1 base at J, leaving 10 bases unmatched. CDR3 in DNA: TGTGCCAGCAGCGAGGAAACAGGGGGCTGGACCCAAGAGACCCAGTACTTC. It translates to CASSEETGGWTQETQYF.